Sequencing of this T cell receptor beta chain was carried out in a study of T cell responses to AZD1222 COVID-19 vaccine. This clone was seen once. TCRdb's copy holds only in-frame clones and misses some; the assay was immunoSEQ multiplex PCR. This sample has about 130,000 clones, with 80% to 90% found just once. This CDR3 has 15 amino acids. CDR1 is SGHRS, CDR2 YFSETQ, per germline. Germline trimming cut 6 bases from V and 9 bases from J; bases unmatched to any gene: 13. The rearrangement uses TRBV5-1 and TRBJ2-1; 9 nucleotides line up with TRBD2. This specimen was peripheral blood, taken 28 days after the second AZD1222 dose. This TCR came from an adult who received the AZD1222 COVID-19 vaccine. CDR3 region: CASISTAGGPGEQFF. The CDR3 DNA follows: TGCGCCAGCATCTCGACGGCGGGAGGGCCTGGTGAGCAGTTCTTC. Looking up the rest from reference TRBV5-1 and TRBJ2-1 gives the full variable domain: KAGVTQTPRYLIKTRGQQVTLSCSPISGHRSVSWYQQTPGQGLQFLFEYFSETQRNKGNFPGRFSGRQFSNSRSEMNVSTLELGDSALYLCASISTAGGPGEQFFGPGTRLTVL.